The next 19 T cell receptor beta chains were all read from a single sample in a study of blood T cell repertoires in COVID-19. Here immunoSEQ multiplex PCR was the method, and the copy in TCRdb shows in-frame clones only, minus some. This table has 60,000 to 80,000 clones, roughly 89% appearing once. Sequencing used peripheral blood. These receptors all stem from a woman over 75 with acute or convalescent COVID-19.

The gene calls are TRBV5-1 and TRBJ2-5; 14 bases are shared with TRBD2. After removal of 2 bases from V and 5 bases from J, the junction contained 8 bases not matched to a gene. In germline, CDR1 is SGHRS, CDR2 YFSETQ. This CDR3 spans 17 amino acids. The CDR3: CASSLTGTSGSWETQYF. The DNA for the CDR3 is TGCGCCAGCAGCTTAACCGGGACTAGCGGGAGTTGGGAGACCCAGTACTTC.

The chain couples TRBV19 to TRBJ1-1, with 9 bases fitting TRBD1. This CDR3 comprises 15 residues. Germline CDR1 and CDR2: LNHDA and SQIVND (reference sequence). With 4 bases clipped from V and 5 bases from J, the junction kept 8 bases outside the gene matches. As DNA, the CDR3 is TGTGCCAGTAGTACGGGACAGGGTAGAAGGACTGAAGCTTTCTTT. As protein: CASSTGQGRRTEAFF.

The J gene is TRBJ1-5, the V gene TRBV11-2; 11 bases align to TRBD1. Losses at the gene ends were 5 bases for V and 6 bases for J; bases not matched to a gene: 3. Germline loops: CDR1 SGHAT, CDR2 FQNNGV. This CDR3 region has 14 residues. Written as DNA, the CDR3 is TGTGCCAGCAGCGGACAGGGGGCTGGTCAGCCCCAGCATTTT. Translating gives CASSGQGAGQPQHF.

With regard to this clone: One end of the junction varies from germline; a read error may be responsible. In nucleotides, the CDR3 is TGTGCCAGCAGCGAGGAGCGTGGGTCTCGGCGACGTAGTTTT. This codes for CASSEERGSRRRSF. J is TRBJ2-3 and V is TRBV5-4, with no clear D. Per germline, CDR1 SGHNT and CDR2 YYREEE (reference sequence). This CDR3 is 14 amino acids long.

The chain combines TRBV6-5 with TRBJ2-3; D remains unclear. Trimming removed 2 bases at V and 2 bases at J, with 8 bases between. This CDR3 comprises 14 residues. The germline CDR1 and CDR2 sequences are MNHEY and SVGAGI. The CDR3 is CASSYRENTDTQYF. The CDR3 nucleotides read TGTGCCAGCAGTTACCGCGAGAACACAGATACGCAGTATTTT.

V is TRBV10-3 and J is TRBJ2-1; D perhaps matches TRBD1 (7 bases). Trimming stripped 6 bases from V and 3 bases from J, with 18 bases between. CDR1 is ENHRY and CDR2 is SYGVKD in the germline V gene. The CDR3 has 16 residues. CDR3 nucleotides: TGTGCCATCAGCCCCACGGAGGGGGCCAGCTACAATGAGCAGTTCTTC. This sequence encodes CAISPTEGASYNEQFF.

The CDR3 region has the DNA TGTGCCAGTAGACCCGGGGGGGTACCCTGGGATGAGCAGTTCTTC. This sequence encodes CASRPGGVPWDEQFF. The chain combines TRBV19 with TRBJ2-1; TRBD2 agrees at 8 bases. The J segment lost 8 bases and the V segment lost 6 bases, leaving 12 bases of the junction unmatched. Germline V gives CDR1 LNHDA, CDR2 SQIVND (reference sequence). The CDR3 length is 15 residues.

V and J are TRBV6-1 and TRBJ2-7, with 11 bases lining up with TRBD2. Germline CDR1 MNHNS, CDR2 SASEGT. The CDR3 totals 17 residues. Trimming took 4 bases from V and 5 from J; bases not matched to a gene: 13. The CDR3 loop reads CASSGPVGSGRADEQYF. In nucleotides, the CDR3 is TGTGCCAGCAGTGGCCCCGTAGGTAGCGGGAGGGCGGACGAGCAGTACTTC.

V and J are TRBV20-1 and TRBJ2-3; perhaps TRBD2 as D (5 bases). CDR1 is DFQATT, CDR2 SNEGSKA, per germline (reference sequence). V dropped 3 bases and J dropped 0 bases, with 13 bases sitting between them. The CDR3 sequence is 15 residues long. CDR3 sequence (DNA): TGCAGTGCTAGTTTCGGGGAAGATAGCACAGATACGCAGTATTTT. Translating it yields CSASFGEDSTDTQYF.

The rearrangement links TRBV5-1 to TRBJ1-5; TRBD1 matches at 8 bases. This CDR3 comprises 14 residues. Trimming cost V 4 bases and J 8 bases; bases outside gene matches: 8. The V gene's germline CDR1 is SGHRS and CDR2 YFSETQ. CDR3 protein: CASSAGQGSEPQHF. The CDR3 DNA follows: TGCGCCAGCAGCGCAGGACAGGGCAGCGAGCCCCAGCATTTT.

The chain uses TRBV28 and TRBJ1-4, with D maybe TRBD1 (5 bases). V gave up 5 bases and J gave up 5 bases, with 15 bases separating them. The germline gives CDR1 MDHEN, CDR2 SYDVKM. The CDR3 runs to 15 residues. The CDR3 here is CASSTQQERNEKLFF. The DNA of the CDR3 is TGTGCCAGCAGTACCCAACAGGAGCGAAATGAAAAACTGTTTTTT.

The chain employs TRBV7-3 and TRBJ2-7; the match to TRBD1 covers 7 bases. J was trimmed by 6 bases and V by 3 bases; bases with no gene match: 5. Per the germline V gene, CDR1 is SGHTA and CDR2 is FQGTGA. The CDR3 runs to 13 residues. The CDR3: CASSFSAGGEQYF. Written as DNA, the CDR3 is TGTGCCAGCAGCTTCTCCGCAGGGGGCGAGCAGTACTTC.

The chain links TRBV29-1 to TRBJ2-2; 9 positions agree with TRBD1. The J segment lost 9 bases and the V segment lost 7 bases, leaving 6 bases of the junction unmatched. The CDR3 extends over 12 amino acids. Germline V gene lookup returns CDR1 SQVTM and CDR2 ANQGSEA. CDR3 nucleotide sequence: TGCAGCGCCGGGACAGGGAAGCGGGAGCTGTTTTTT. Its translation: CSAGTGKRELFF.

This chain links TRBV5-1 with TRBJ1-4; D is unclear. The CDR3 is 15 residues long. From germline, CDR1 is SGHRS and CDR2 YFSETQ. Between the trimmed V and J ends, which lost 2 bases and 8 bases, there was a span of 16 bases. CDR3 nucleotides: TGCGCCAGCAGCTTCAATGGGGAGCTTCCCGAAAAACTGTTTTTT. Amino acid sequence: CASSFNGELPEKLFF. The whole variable domain, filled in from reference TRBV5-1 and TRBJ1-4, reads KAGVTQTPRYLIKTRGQQVTLSCSPISGHRSVSWYQQTPGQGLQFLFEYFSETQRNKGNFPGRFSGRQFSNSRSEMNVSTLELGDSALYLCASSFNGELPEKLFFGSGTQLSVL.

This clone showed up just once. The V gene is TRBV5-1, the J gene TRBJ1-3; a weak D match, TRBD1 (5 bases). Germline lookup yields CDR1 SGHRS and CDR2 YFSETQ. V was pared by 4 bases and J by 0 bases, with 11 bases between. The CDR3 contains 15 residues. The CDR3 DNA is TGCGCCAGCAGCCCCGGCAGGGACTCTGGAAACACCATATATTTT. Protein sequence: CASSPGRDSGNTIYF.

The chain carries TRBV5-4 and TRBJ1-1; tentative D call: TRBD1 (6 bases). Germline V gene sequence: CDR1 SGHNT, CDR2 YYREEE (reference sequence). CDR3 length equals 16 residues. The V gene lost 3 bases and the J gene lost 3 bases, with 18 bases spanning the gap. The CDR3: CASSWGTQRKDTEAFF. The CDR3 nucleotides read TGTGCCAGCAGCTGGGGGACACAGCGGAAGGACACTGAAGCTTTCTTT.

This sequence joins TRBV30 and TRBJ1-4, with D perhaps matching TRBD1 (6 bases). Looked up from germline, CDR1 is GTSNPN and CDR2 is SVGIG (reference sequence). The CDR3 runs 14 residues. V gave up 0 bases and J gave up 5 bases, with 10 bases separating them. The CDR3 protein is CAWSVGGGNEKLFF. DNA for the CDR3: TGTGCCTGGAGTGTAGGGGGGGGAAATGAAAAACTGTTTTTT.

V is TRBV19 and J is TRBJ2-7; tentative D call: TRBD1 (5 bases). V was shortened by 3 bases and J by 3 bases, with 12 bases between the two germline ends. The CDR3 is 14 residues long. Germline values: CDR1 LNHDA, CDR2 SQIVND (reference sequence). The CDR3: CASSMKGVFYEQYF. The CDR3 nucleotides are TGTGCCAGTAGTATGAAAGGGGTATTCTACGAGCAGTACTTC. Full variable domain (outside the CDR3, taken from reference TRBV19 and TRBJ2-7): DGGITQSPKYLFRKEGQNVTLSCEQNLNHDAMYWYRQDPGQGLRLIYYSQIVNDFQKGDIAEGYSVSREKKESFPLTVTSAQKNPTAFYLCASSMKGVFYEQYFGPGTRLTVT.

The chain uses TRBV29-1 and TRBJ1-1; D is undetermined. The CDR3 sequence is 12 residues long. The germline V gene encodes CDR1 SQVTM and CDR2 ANQGSEA. With 4 bases removed from V and 0 bases from J, the gap between germline ends came to 6 bases. The CDR3: CSVASVNTEAFF. DNA for the CDR3: TGCAGCGTTGCGTCGGTGAACACTGAAGCTTTCTTT. Full variable domain (outside the CDR3, taken from reference TRBV29-1 and TRBJ1-1): SAVISQKPSRDICQRGTSLTIQCQVDSQVTMMFWYRQQPGQSLTLIATANQGSEATYESGFVIDKFPISRPNLTFSTLTVSNMSPEDSSIYLCSVASVNTEAFFGQGTRLTVV.